This T cell receptor (beta chain) was recorded in a study of blood T cell repertoires in COVID-19. At the level of the study: Sample material is recorded as cDNA or gDNA derived from T cells, B-cell-depleted T cells, or PBMCs.

This clone occurred a few times. Authors' processing steps: Amplified reference gene primers provided the basis for estimating nucleated cell counts. Here immunoSEQ multiplex PCR was the method, and the copy in TCRdb shows in-frame clones only, minus some. The V and J calls and clone size are taken from that table; D and trimming were inferred from the DNA. The data hold roughly 220,000 clones, with around 82% observed a single time. This CDR3 is 15 amino acids long. V lost 4 bases to trimming and J lost 7 bases; unmatched junction nucleotides: 9. The V gene's germline CDR1 is SGHDN and CDR2 FVKESK. The rearrangement joins TRBV14 to TRBJ2-2, with TRBD1 matching 7 bases. Sequencing was performed on peripheral blood. The receptor was derived from a woman in her 70s with acute or convalescent COVID-19. The CDR3 region is CASSPLQGRIGELFF. The DNA for the CDR3 is TGTGCCAGCAGCCCCCTACAGGGGCGGATCGGGGAGCTGTTTTTT.